This TCR beta chain stems from a study of blood T cell repertoires in COVID-19. The CDR3 spans 14 residues. V was trimmed by 4 bases and J by 4 bases, leaving 11 bases between them. The germline CDR1 and CDR2 sequences are SGHAT and FQNNGV. Generated by immunoSEQ multiplex PCR, the TCRdb table keeps only in-frame clones and is missing some. The sample lists approximately 140,000 clones, 88% seen once, with under 3% in the top ten. J is TRBJ1-5 and V is TRBV11-2, with a tentative D call TRBD1 (5 bases). This clonotype was obtained from a human donor in a cohort sampled during active COVID-19. Sequenced material: peripheral blood. The DNA for the CDR3 is TGTGCCAGCAGCTACGACGGGGGAAATCAGCCCCAGCATTTT. This sequence encodes CASSYDGGNQPQHF.